The 32 T cell receptor beta chains reported below all come from one sample, sequenced in a study of blood T cell repertoires in COVID-19. TCRdb keeps only in-frame clones here, not all; method: immunoSEQ multiplex PCR. Among around 360,000 clones listed, around 87% were seen once. Source material: peripheral blood. The receptors stem from a woman aged 25 to 39 with COVID-19, enrolled during active disease.

The chain is built from TRBV3-1 (or the pseudogene TRBV3-2) and TRBJ2-5, with unresolved D. CDR3 length equals 12 residues. Per germline, CDR1 LGHDT and CDR2 YNNKEL (reference sequence). V lost 4 bases, J lost 5 bases, and 8 bases lay in between. The CDR3 spells CASSPKVETQYF. In DNA form, the CDR3 reads TGTGCCAGCAGCCCTAAAGTGGAGACCCAGTACTTC.

The chain combines TRBV7-9 with TRBJ2-1; the D is unclear. Germline V CDR1 and CDR2: SEHNR, FQNEAQ (reference sequence). Trimming shortened V by 5 bases and J by 9 bases, and 11 bases separated the two germline ends. This CDR3 comprises 12 residues. The CDR3: CASSPATGEQFF. DNA for the CDR3: TGTGCCAGCAGCCCTGCGACGGGTGAGCAGTTCTTC.

This clone was seen a single time. V and J are TRBV11-3 and TRBJ2-7; perhaps TRBD1 as D (6 bases). This CDR3 contains 14 residues. The germline V gene encodes CDR1 SGHNT and CDR2 YENEEA. The V end was cut by 4 bases, the J end by 3 bases, with 13 bases between. In nucleotides, the CDR3 is TGTGCCAGCAGCTCACCCGACAGGCGCTACGAGCAGTACTTC. Its translation is CASSSPDRRYEQYF.

CDR3 coding DNA: TGTGCCAGCAGTGAACAGCCGAGGTACGAGCAGTACTTC. This translates into CASSEQPRYEQYF. The chain couples TRBV6-1 to TRBJ2-7; no reliable D call. With 2 bases removed from V and 4 bases from J, the gap between germline ends came to 9 bases. CDR1 and CDR2 from the germline V gene are MNHNS and SASEGT. The CDR3 is 13 residues long.

The genes are TRBV2 and TRBJ2-1; the match to TRBD1 covers 7 bases. Germline lookup yields CDR1 SNHLY and CDR2 FYNNEI. The trim removed 4 bases at V and 1 base at J, leaving 7 bases unmatched. The CDR3 has 16 amino acids. CDR3 sequence (DNA): TGTGCCAGCAGTGGACAGGGACCAATTTCCTACAATGAGCAGTTCTTC. Its translation: CASSGQGPISYNEQFF.

This CDR3 reads CASSSPKGYGDEKLFF. The DNA for the CDR3 is TGTGCCAGCAGTTCACCGAAGGGGTACGGCGATGAAAAACTGTTTTTT. The chain employs TRBV6-6 and TRBJ1-4; tentatively, D is TRBD1 (5 bases). This CDR3 comprises 16 residues. The ends were cut back, 4 bases at V and 6 bases at J, with 18 bases in the middle. The V gene's germline CDR1 is MNHNY and CDR2 SVGAGI (reference sequence).

The gene calls are TRBV7-8 and TRBJ2-7, with 8 bases that match TRBD1. Unmatched junction bases numbered 10, after V lost 6 bases and J lost 3 bases. Germline values: CDR1 SGHVS, CDR2 FQNEAQ. This CDR3 contains 15 residues. CDR3 coding DNA: TGTGCCAGCAGACGCTCAGGGGGCAGCCACTACGAGCAGTACTTC. It yields the protein CASRRSGGSHYEQYF.

The chain has TRBV30 and TRBJ1-5; 7 bases fit TRBD1. V dropped 0 bases and J dropped 6; count of bases not matched to a gene: 2. Per germline, CDR1 GTSNPN and CDR2 SVGIG (reference sequence). There are 13 residues in the CDR3. CDR3 in amino acids: CAWSVQGFQPQHF. CDR3 sequence (DNA): TGTGCCTGGAGTGTACAGGGGTTTCAGCCCCAGCATTTT.

The gene calls are TRBV6-6 and TRBJ2-7; 7 positions match TRBD1. Germline CDR1 MNHNY, CDR2 SVGAGI (reference sequence). The V segment lost 6 bases and the J segment 6 bases; nucleotides outside the gene matches: 5. There are 12 residues in the CDR3. CDR3 in amino acids: CASRFTGAEQYF. CDR3 coding DNA: TGTGCCAGCAGGTTTACAGGGGCCGAGCAGTACTTC.

The genes are TRBV3-1 (or the pseudogene TRBV3-2) and TRBJ2-1, with 8 bases lining up with TRBD2. The CDR3 is made up of 15 amino acids. Germline CDR1 is LGHDT and CDR2 is YNNKEL (reference sequence). Trimming at V came to 4 bases and at J to 6 bases, leaving 8 bases not matched to a gene. CDR3 protein: CASSPLGRGGNEQFF. The CDR3 DNA is TGTGCCAGCAGCCCCCTCGGGAGGGGAGGCAATGAGCAGTTCTTC.

The table lists this clone with a few counts. The rearrangement uses TRBV6-1 and TRBJ2-7; D not certain. Germline loops: CDR1 MNHNS, CDR2 SASEGT. The V gene lost 3 bases and the J gene lost 5 bases, with 11 bases spanning the gap. The CDR3 totals 13 residues. As DNA, the CDR3 is TGTGCCAGCAGTGACCACAGCTTCAACGAGCAGTACTTC. It specifies CASSDHSFNEQYF.

This clone was counted a single time. The V and J genes are TRBV27 and TRBJ1-1, with D possibly being TRBD1 (6 bases). V lost 2 bases and J lost 11, with 15 bases in between. The CDR3 is 13 amino acids. Germline assignment: CDR1 MNHEY and CDR2 SMNVEV (reference sequence). CDR3 protein: CASSLGDTSEAFF. DNA of the CDR3: TGTGCCAGCAGTTTAGGGGACACGAGCGAGGCTTTCTTT.

The V and J genes are TRBV19 and TRBJ2-4; 8 bases line up with TRBD1. The CDR3 is made up of 15 amino acids. From germline, CDR1 is LNHDA and CDR2 SQIVND (reference sequence). V lost 8 bases and J lost 3; bases outside the gene matches: 9. In nucleotides, the CDR3 is TGTGCCAGTGGGCCCCAGGGGGCTGTCAAAAACATTCAGTACTTC. Residues: CASGPQGAVKNIQYF. Variable domain in full (rest from reference TRBV19 and TRBJ2-4): DGGITQSPKYLFRKEGQNVTLSCEQNLNHDAMYWYRQDPGQGLRLIYYSQIVNDFQKGDIAEGYSVSREKKESFPLTVTSAQKNPTAFYLCASGPQGAVKNIQYFGAGTRLSVL.

This chain links TRBV2 with TRBJ1-1; a weak D match, TRBD1 (6 bases). The V gene lost 4 bases and the J gene lost 2 bases, with 17 bases spanning the gap. CDR1 is SNHLY, CDR2 FYNNEI, per germline. This CDR3 region has 16 residues. CDR3 region: CASSGDTRPLNTEAFF. DNA of the CDR3: TGTGCCAGCAGTGGGGACACCCGACCTTTAAACACTGAAGCTTTCTTT.

The chain links TRBV28 to TRBJ1-2; TRBD1 might be the D (5 bases). Germline CDR1 and CDR2: MDHEN and SYDVKM. The CDR3 covers 13 residues. The germline V and J ends were trimmed by 4 bases and 4 bases, with 10 bases remaining between them. CDR3 DNA: TGTGCCAGCAGTTACGGCGGGGGCTATGGCTACACCTTC. Translating it yields CASSYGGGYGYTF.

This rearrangement joins TRBV6-5 to TRBJ1-1; D possibly corresponds to TRBD1 (5 bases). This CDR3 is built from 13 residues. Trimming took 4 bases from V and 6 from J, leaving 12 bases between them. The germline CDR1 and CDR2 sequences are MNHEY and SVGAGI. CDR3 residues: CASSLGRGAEAFF. Written as DNA, the CDR3 is TGTGCCAGCAGTTTGGGAAGGGGTGCTGAAGCTTTCTTT.

Ten or more counts support this clone. The chain combines TRBV23-1 with TRBJ2-1; D not resolved. TRBV23-1 is filed as an ORF, its function uncertain. The CDR3 covers 14 residues. V was shortened by 11 bases and J by 0 bases, with 14 bases between the two germline ends. The CDR3 loop reads CAYHPVRSYNEQFF. CDR3 sequence (DNA): TGCGCCTATCACCCTGTGCGCTCCTACAATGAGCAGTTCTTC.

This chain joins TRBV18 and TRBJ2-7, with 9 positions matching TRBD2. V gave up 4 bases and J gave up 1 base; unmatched junction bases: 5. Germline CDR1 KGHSH, CDR2 LQKENI. The CDR3 loop spans 15 amino acids. The DNA for the CDR3 is TGTGCCAGCTCACGTGGACTAGCGCTATCCTACGAGCAGTACTTC. It translates to CASSRGLALSYEQYF. Complete variable domain (other parts from reference TRBV18 and TRBJ2-7): NAGVMQNPRHLVRRRGQEARLRCSPMKGHSHVYWYRQLPEEGLKFMVYLQKENIIDESGMPKERFSAEFPKEGPSILRIQQVVRGDSAAYFCASSRGLALSYEQYFGPGTRLTVT.

The V and J genes are TRBV6-6 and TRBJ1-1; D unresolved. CDR1 and CDR2 (germline): MNHNY, SVGAGI (reference sequence). The CDR3 is made up of 13 amino acids. V lost 8 bases, J lost 6 bases, and 16 bases lay in between. CDR3 region: CASRKEGFAEAFF. CDR3 DNA: TGTGCCAGCCGTAAGGAGGGTTTCGCTGAAGCTTTCTTT.

This clone has a count of ten or more. V and J are TRBV11-2 and TRBJ2-7; 12 bases match TRBD2. This CDR3 has 14 amino acids. CDR1 and CDR2 from the germline V gene are SGHAT and FQNNGV. J lost 3 bases, V lost 6 bases, and 3 bases had no gene match. The CDR3 sequence is CASSTSGRIYEQYF. In DNA, the CDR3 is TGTGCCAGCAGTACTAGCGGGAGGATCTACGAGCAGTACTTC.

CDR3 bases: TGTGCCAGCAGCTTAGCGGGCAGCACCTACGAGCAGTACTTC. This translates into CASSLAGSTYEQYF. The rearrangement uses TRBV7-2 and TRBJ2-7; D uncertain. The CDR3 extends over 14 amino acids. Trimming stripped 0 bases from V and 2 bases from J, with 8 bases between. Germline loops: CDR1 SGHTA, CDR2 FQGNSA.

The gene calls are TRBV6-5 and TRBJ2-3; D remains ambiguous. V lost 4 bases and J lost 4, with 9 bases in between. The CDR3 extends over 13 amino acids. From germline, CDR1 is MNHEY and CDR2 SVGAGI. The CDR3, as DNA: TGTGCCAGCAGTTTGCTGAGATCAGATACGCAGTATTTT. This sequence encodes CASSLLRSDTQYF.

The chain has TRBV4-3 and TRBJ2-5, with 7 nucleotides matching TRBD2. This CDR3 contains 15 residues. The V and J ends lost 0 bases and 5 bases, in that order; junction bases with no gene match: 6. The germline V gene has CDR1 LGHNA and CDR2 YSLEER. In DNA form, the CDR3 reads TGCGCCAGCAGCCAAGATTTGGAGGGAGGGGAGACCCAGTACTTC. It yields the protein CASSQDLEGGETQYF.

The chain uses TRBV6-1 and TRBJ2-2, with D possibly being TRBD2 (6 bases). With 1 base removed from V and 4 bases from J, the gap between germline ends came to 10 bases. The CDR3 loop spans 15 amino acids. CDR1 and CDR2 from the germline V gene are MNHNS and SASEGT. CDR3 amino acids: CASSEEGRGTGELFF. In nucleotides, the CDR3 is TGTGCCAGCAGTGAAGAGGGGCGGGGCACCGGGGAGCTGTTTTTT.

V usage is TRBV11-1 and J usage is TRBJ2-2; tentative D call: TRBD1 (5 bases). The germline V gene has CDR1 SGHAT and CDR2 FQDESV (reference sequence). The V and J ends lost 5 bases and 2 bases respectively, with 9 bases between them. The CDR3 contains 14 residues. The CDR3, as DNA: TGTGCCAGCAGCCCTGACAGAAACACCGGGGAGCTGTTTTTT. Encoded protein: CASSPDRNTGELFF.

The genes are TRBV6-5 and TRBJ2-7; no definite D call. Germline values: CDR1 MNHEY, CDR2 SVGAGI. The CDR3 length is 14 residues. V was cut by 2 bases and J by 2 bases, with 10 bases left in between. CDR3 sequence: CASSYGRNTYEQYF. As DNA, the CDR3 is TGTGCCAGCAGTTACGGGCGAAACACCTACGAGCAGTACTTC.

This chain links TRBV21-1 with TRBJ2-5; the D call TRBD1 from the table was never checked on the DNA. TRBV21-1 counts as a pseudogene. The CDR3 covers 16 residues. The CDR3 reads CASTGGGTGELRTQYF. In nucleotides, the CDR3 is TGTGCCAGCACCGGTGGTGGGACAGGGGAGTTGCGGACCCAGTACTTC.

The V call is TRBV24-1, the J call TRBJ2-2; D is ambiguous. The CDR3 consists of 16 residues. The germline CDR1 and CDR2 sequences are KGHDR and SFDVKD. Deletions cut 0 bases from V and 4 bases from J, with 11 bases between. The CDR3 protein is CATSDLPAPGTGELFF. The CDR3 DNA sequence: TGTGCCACCAGTGATTTGCCAGCCCCGGGCACCGGGGAGCTGTTTTTT.

This clone was seen a few times. V gene TRBV2 combines with J gene TRBJ1-5; 9 positions match TRBD1. The ends lost 6 bases at V and 6 bases at J; junction bases unmatched: 9. The length of the CDR3 is 15 residues. CDR1 is SNHLY, CDR2 FYNNEI, per germline. CDR3 DNA sequence: TGTGCCAGCAGACCAACAGGGGGCGCGGGTCAGCCCCAGCATTTT. Protein sequence: CASRPTGGAGQPQHF. Combining the CDR3 with reference TRBV2 and TRBJ1-5 gives the whole variable domain EPEVTQTPSHQVTQMGQEVILRCVPISNHLYFYWYRQILGQKVEFLVSFYNNEISEKSEIFDDQFSVERPDGSNFTLKIRSTKLEDSAMYFCASRPTGGAGQPQHFGDGTRLSIL.

The CDR3 protein is CASSLWVGGTSNYGYTF. CDR3 nucleotide sequence: TGTGCCAGCAGTTTATGGGTTGGGGGGACCTCTAACTATGGCTACACCTTC. The chain links TRBV28 to TRBJ1-2; tentative D call: TRBD1 (5 bases). The CDR3 is made up of 17 amino acids. The V gene's germline CDR1 is MDHEN and CDR2 SYDVKM. Trimming stripped 0 bases from V and 0 bases from J, with 14 bases between.

V is TRBV9 and J is TRBJ1-1; D is uncertain. V was pared by 0 bases and J by 7 bases, with 16 bases between. The CDR3 is 15 residues long. The germline gives CDR1 SGDLS, CDR2 YYNGEE. Here the CDR3 DNA reads TGTGCCAGCAGCGTAGGGGCAGAGCCATTGTTTGAAGCTTTCTTT. Protein: CASSVGAEPLFEAFF. The variable domain in full, with the rest retrieved from reference TRBV9 and TRBJ1-1, is DSGVTQTPKHLITATGQRVTLRCSPRSGDLSVYWYQQSLDQGLQFLIQYYNGEERAKGNILERFSAQQFPDLHSELNLSSLELGDSALYFCASSVGAEPLFEAFFGQGTRLTVV.

The chain recombines TRBV7-8 with TRBJ2-7, with D possibly being TRBD2 (6 bases). The CDR3 has 14 residues. CDR1 is SGHVS, CDR2 FQNEAQ, per germline. V lost 5 bases to trimming and J lost 3 bases, with 14 bases between them. The CDR3 region has the DNA TGTGCCAGCAGCCTTAGGCGGGACCTCTACGAGCAGTACTTC. Protein product: CASSLRRDLYEQYF.